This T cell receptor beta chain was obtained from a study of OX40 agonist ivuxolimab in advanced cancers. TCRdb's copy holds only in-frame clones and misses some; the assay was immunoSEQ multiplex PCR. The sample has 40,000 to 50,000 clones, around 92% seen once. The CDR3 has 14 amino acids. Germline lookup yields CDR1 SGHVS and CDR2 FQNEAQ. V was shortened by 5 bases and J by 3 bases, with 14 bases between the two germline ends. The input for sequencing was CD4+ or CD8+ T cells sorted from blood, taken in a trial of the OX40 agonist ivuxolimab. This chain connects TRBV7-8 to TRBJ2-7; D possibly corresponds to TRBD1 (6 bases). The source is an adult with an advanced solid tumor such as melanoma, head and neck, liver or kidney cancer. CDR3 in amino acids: CASSENGRGYEQYF. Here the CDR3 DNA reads TGTGCCAGCAGCGAAAACGGCAGGGGCTACGAGCAGTACTTC.